This T cell receptor beta chain appears in the sequencing data of a study of cytomegalovirus exposure and HLA in healthy donors. Study-level results: Confirmation in vitro established that three CMV-associated chains were specific for CMV antigens. Presence/absence results assume similar sequencing depth per donor, which may not hold.

Primers for the PCR totalled 60 Vbeta and 13 Jbeta. The method was immunoSEQ multiplex PCR; TCRdb's version includes in-frame clones alone and lacks a portion of them. Recorded here are roughly 200,000 clones; the top ten clones represent 1.1%. As to this clone: Its specificity is unknown.

CDR3 size: 13 residues. The germline V gene encodes CDR1 SGHNT and CDR2 YYREEE (reference sequence). Trimming left V 6 bases short and J 3 bases short, with 12 bases between. Sequencing was carried out using PBMCs. The J gene is TRBJ1-2, the V gene TRBV5-4; D possibly corresponds to TRBD1 (5 bases). The source of this sequence is a girl aged 2-10 years in good health and CMV-seropositive. The DNA of the CDR3 is TGTGCCAGCACTCGGGGGGTAGACTATGGCTACACCTTC. This sequence encodes CASTRGVDYGYTF.